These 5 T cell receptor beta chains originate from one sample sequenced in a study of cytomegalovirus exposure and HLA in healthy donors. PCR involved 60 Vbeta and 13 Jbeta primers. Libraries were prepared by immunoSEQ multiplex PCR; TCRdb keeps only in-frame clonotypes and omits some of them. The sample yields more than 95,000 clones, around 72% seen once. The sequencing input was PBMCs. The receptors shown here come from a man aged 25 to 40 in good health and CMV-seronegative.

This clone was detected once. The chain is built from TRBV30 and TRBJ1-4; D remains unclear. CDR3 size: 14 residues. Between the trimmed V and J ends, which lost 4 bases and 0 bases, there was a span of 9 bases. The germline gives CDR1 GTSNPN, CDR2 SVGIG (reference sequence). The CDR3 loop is CAWTRGTTNEKLFF. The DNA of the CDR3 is TGTGCCTGGACCCGCGGGACAACTAATGAAAAACTGTTTTTT.

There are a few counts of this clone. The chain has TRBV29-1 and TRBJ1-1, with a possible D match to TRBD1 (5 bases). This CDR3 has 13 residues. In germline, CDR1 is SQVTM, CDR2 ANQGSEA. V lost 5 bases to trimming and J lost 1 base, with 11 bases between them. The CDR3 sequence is CSVRKQENTEAFF. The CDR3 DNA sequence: TGCAGCGTTCGTAAACAGGAGAACACTGAAGCTTTCTTT. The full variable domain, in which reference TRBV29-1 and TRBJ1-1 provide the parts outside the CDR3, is SAVISQKPSRDICQRGTSLTIQCQVDSQVTMMFWYRQQPGQSLTLIATANQGSEATYESGFVIDKFPISRPNLTFSTLTVSNMSPEDSSIYLCSVRKQENTEAFFGQGTRLTVV.

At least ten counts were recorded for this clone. CDR3 in amino acids: CASGQRGNIQYF. CDR3 nucleotide sequence: TGTGCCAGCGGACAGCGGGGAAACATTCAGTACTTC. This chain uses TRBV6-5 with TRBJ2-4; D possibly corresponds to TRBD2 (7 bases). Trimming left V 8 bases short and J 6 bases short, with 11 bases between. CDR3 length: 12 amino acids. Germline CDR1 reads MNHEY; CDR2 reads SVGAGI.

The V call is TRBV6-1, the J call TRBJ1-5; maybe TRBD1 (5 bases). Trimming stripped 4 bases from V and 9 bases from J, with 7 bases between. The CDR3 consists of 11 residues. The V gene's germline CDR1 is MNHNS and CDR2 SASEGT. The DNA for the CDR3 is TGTGCCAGCAGTGCCGGGGGGCCCCAGCATTTT. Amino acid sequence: CASSAGGPQHF.

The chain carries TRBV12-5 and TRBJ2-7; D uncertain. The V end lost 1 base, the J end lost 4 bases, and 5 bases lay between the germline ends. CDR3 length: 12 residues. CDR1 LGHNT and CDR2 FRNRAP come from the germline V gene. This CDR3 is CASGLESYEQYF. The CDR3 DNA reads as TGTGCTAGTGGTTTGGAGAGTTACGAGCAGTACTTC.